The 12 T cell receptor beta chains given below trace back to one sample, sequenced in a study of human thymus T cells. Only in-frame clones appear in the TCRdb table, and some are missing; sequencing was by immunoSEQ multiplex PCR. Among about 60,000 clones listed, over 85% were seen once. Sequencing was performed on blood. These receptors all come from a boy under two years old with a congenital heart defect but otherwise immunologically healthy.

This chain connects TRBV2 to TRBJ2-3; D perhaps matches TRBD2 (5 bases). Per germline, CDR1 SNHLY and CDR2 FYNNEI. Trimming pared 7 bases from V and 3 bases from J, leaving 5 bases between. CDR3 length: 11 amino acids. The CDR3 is CASTGTDTQYF. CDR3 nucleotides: TGTGCCAGCACGGGGACAGATACGCAGTATTTT.

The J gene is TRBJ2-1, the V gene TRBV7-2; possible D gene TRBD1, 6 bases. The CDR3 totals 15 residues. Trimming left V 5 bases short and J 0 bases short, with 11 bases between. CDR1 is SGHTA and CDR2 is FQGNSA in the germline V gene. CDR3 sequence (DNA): TGTGCCAGCAGCCTAACAGGGTTCTCCTACAATGAGCAGTTCTTC. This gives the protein CASSLTGFSYNEQFF.

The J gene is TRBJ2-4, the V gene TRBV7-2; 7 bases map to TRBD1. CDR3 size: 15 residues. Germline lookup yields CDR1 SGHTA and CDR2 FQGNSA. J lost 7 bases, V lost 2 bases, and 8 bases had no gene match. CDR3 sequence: CASSLYRGLGNIQYF. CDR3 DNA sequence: TGTGCCAGCAGCTTATACAGGGGTTTGGGGAACATTCAGTACTTC.

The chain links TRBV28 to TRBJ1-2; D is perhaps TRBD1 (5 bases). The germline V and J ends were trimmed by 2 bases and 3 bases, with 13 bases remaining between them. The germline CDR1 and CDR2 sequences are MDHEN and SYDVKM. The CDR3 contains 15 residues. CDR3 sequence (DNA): TGTGCCAGCAGTTTAGGGGACCTCGGGGACTATGGCTACACCTTC. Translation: CASSLGDLGDYGYTF.

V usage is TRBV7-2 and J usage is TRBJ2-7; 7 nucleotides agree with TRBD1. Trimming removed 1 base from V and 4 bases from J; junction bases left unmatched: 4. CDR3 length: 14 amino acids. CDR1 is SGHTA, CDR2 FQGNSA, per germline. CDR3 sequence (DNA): TGTGCCAGCAGCTTAGTCGACAGGGCTTACGAGCAGTACTTC. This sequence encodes CASSLVDRAYEQYF.

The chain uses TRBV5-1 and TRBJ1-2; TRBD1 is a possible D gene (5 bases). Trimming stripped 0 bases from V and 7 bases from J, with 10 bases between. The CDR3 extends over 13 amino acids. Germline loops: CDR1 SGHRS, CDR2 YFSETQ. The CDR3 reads CASSLGAGSGYTF. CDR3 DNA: TGCGCCAGCAGCTTGGGGGCAGGGTCTGGCTACACCTTC.

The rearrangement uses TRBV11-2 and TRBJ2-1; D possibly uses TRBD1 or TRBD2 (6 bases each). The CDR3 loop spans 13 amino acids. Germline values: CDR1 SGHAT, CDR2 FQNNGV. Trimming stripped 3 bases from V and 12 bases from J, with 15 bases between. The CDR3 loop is CASSFSEGGRQFF. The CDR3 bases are TGTGCCAGCAGCTTCAGCGAGGGGGGAAGGCAGTTCTTC.

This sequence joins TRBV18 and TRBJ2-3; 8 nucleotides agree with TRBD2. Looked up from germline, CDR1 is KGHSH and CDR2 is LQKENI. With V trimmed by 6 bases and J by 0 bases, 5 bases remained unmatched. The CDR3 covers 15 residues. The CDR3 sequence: CASSYLAGSTDTQYF. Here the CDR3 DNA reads TGTGCCAGCTCGTATTTAGCGGGAAGCACAGATACGCAGTATTTT.

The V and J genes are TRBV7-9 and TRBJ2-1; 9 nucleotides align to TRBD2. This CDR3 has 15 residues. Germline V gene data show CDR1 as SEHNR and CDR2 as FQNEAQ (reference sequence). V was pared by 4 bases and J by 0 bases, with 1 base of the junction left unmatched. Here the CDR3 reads CASSCSGSSYNEQFF. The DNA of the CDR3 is TGTGCCAGCAGCTGTAGCGGGAGCTCCTACAATGAGCAGTTCTTC.

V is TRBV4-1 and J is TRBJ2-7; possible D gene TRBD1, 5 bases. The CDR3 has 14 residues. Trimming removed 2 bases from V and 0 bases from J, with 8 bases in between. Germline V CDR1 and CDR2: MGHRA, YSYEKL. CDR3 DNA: TGCGCCAGCAGCCAACTCCAGGGCTCCTACGAGCAGTACTTC. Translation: CASSQLQGSYEQYF.

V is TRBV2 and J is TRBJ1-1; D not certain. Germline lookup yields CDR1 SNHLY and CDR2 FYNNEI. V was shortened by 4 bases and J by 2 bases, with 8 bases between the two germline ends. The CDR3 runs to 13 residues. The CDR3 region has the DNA TGTGCCAGCAGTGCGGACGTTAACACTGAAGCTTTCTTT. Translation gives CASSADVNTEAFF. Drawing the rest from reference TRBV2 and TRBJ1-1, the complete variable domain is EPEVTQTPSHQVTQMGQEVILRCVPISNHLYFYWYRQILGQKVEFLVSFYNNEISEKSEIFDDQFSVERPDGSNFTLKIRSTKLEDSAMYFCASSADVNTEAFFGQGTRLTVV.

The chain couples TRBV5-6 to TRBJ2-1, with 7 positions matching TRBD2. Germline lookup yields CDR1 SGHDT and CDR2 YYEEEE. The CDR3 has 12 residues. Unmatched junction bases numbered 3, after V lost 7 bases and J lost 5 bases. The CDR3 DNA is TGTGCCAGCGGACTAGGGGACAATGAGCAGTTCTTC. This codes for CASGLGDNEQFF.